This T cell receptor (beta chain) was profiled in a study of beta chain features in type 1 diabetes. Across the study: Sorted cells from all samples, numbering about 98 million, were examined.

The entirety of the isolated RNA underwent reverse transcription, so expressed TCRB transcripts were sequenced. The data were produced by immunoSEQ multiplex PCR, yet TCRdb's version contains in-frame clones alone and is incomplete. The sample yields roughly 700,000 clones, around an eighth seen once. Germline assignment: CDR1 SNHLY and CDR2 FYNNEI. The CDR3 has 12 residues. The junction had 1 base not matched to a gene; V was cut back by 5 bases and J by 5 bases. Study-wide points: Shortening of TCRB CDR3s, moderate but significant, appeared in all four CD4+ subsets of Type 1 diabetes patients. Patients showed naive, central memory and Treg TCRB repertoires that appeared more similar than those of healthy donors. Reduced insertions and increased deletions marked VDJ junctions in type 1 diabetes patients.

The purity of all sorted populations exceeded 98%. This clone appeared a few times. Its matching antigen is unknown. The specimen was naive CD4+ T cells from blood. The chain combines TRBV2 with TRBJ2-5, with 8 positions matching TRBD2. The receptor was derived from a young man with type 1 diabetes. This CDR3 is CASSLAGETQYF. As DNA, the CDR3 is TGTGCCAGCAGTTTAGCGGGGGAGACCCAGTACTTC.